The rows below give T cell receptor beta chains drawn from one sample of a study of cytomegalovirus exposure and HLA in healthy donors. Data came from immunoSEQ multiplex PCR; TCRdb stores just in-frame clones and leaves some out. The sample has roughly 120,000 clones, 65% to 80% seen once. Source material: PBMCs. Source of these receptors: a man under 40 in good health and CMV-seropositive. Each CDR3 is given with its conserved first and last residue.

v_gene	j_gene	CDR3aa
TRBV7-9	TRBJ2-3	CASSRGLAGTLSTDTQYF
TRBV6-1	TRBJ1-2	CASGRDRGLDTF
TRBV5-1	TRBJ2-7	CASSLGLAGGSSSYEQYF
TRBV9	TRBJ1-1	CASSGGGGKKNTEAFF
TRBV5-6	TRBJ2-4	CASSGPGLAGGRARNIQYF
TRBV5-1	TRBJ2-7	CASSSRTGNSYEQYF
TRBV27	TRBJ1-1	CASSLREDTEAFF
TRBV10-1	TRBJ1-5	CASSAVFQPQHF
TRBV4-1	TRBJ2-6	CASSQGLAGANVLTF
TRBV5-1	TRBJ1-6	CASSFAGDSPLHF
TRBV5-6	TRBJ2-7	CASSLLPGSEQYF
TRBV27	TRBJ1-5	CASSSQGEPQHF
TRBV4-3	TRBJ1-2	CASSQEHSLYGYTF
TRBV4-1	TRBJ2-3	CASSQRWTNTQYF
TRBV13	TRBJ1-6	CASSRSPDRGSPLHF
TRBV10-3	TRBJ2-4	CAISQTGRDIQYF
TRBV6-5	TRBJ2-2	CASRLSRGPGELFF
TRBV27	TRBJ2-1	CASSLSGAVAAEQFF
TRBV30	TRBJ1-4	CAWRRGGDLEKLFF
TRBV7-2	TRBJ2-3	CASSMGLAGGIDTQYF
TRBV27	TRBJ2-7	CASSLGGPNEQYF
TRBV7-6	TRBJ1-4	CASSLGAREKLFF
TRBV28	TRBJ2-3	CASTSPGLAGGDTQYF
TRBV5-1	TRBJ2-3	CASSLLGPKEADTQYF
TRBV6-1	TRBJ1-5	CASSEATGQYSNQPQNF
TRBV11-3	TRBJ2-3	CASSLTRGTDTQYF
TRBV5-1	TRBJ2-3	CASSLGTDTDTQYF
TRBV2	TRBJ1-2	CASVLEDRSGGYTF
TRBV7-9	TRBJ2-1	CASKGLRHNEQFF
TRBV7-9	TRBJ2-5	CASSPRREGDQTQYF
TRBV2	TRBJ2-7	CASSEEYGVRQQYF
TRBV4-1	TRBJ2-7	CASSHDRGPYEQYF
TRBV2	TRBJ2-5	CASRMEYEETQYF
TRBV7-2	TRBJ2-2	CASSFAGGGTGELFF
TRBV5-4	TRBJ2-5	CASSLRGGARETQYF
TRBV6-4	TRBJ2-3	CASSDQIGRETDTQYF
TRBV18	TRBJ1-5	CASSQGENQPQHF
TRBV4-1	TRBJ1-2	CASSQEQGEYYGYTF
TRBV25-1	TRBJ2-3	CASSDRGFYTDTQYF
TRBV6-1	TRBJ2-2	CASRPGLAVGELFF
TRBV10-1	TRBJ2-7	CASSESEIERLGQLLRTYEQYF
TRBV19	TRBJ2-7	CASRLTGTYEQYF
TRBV5-6	TRBJ2-5	CASKRVPTGGETQYF
TRBV28	TRBJ2-7	CASTNMGRGGTHEQYF
TRBV19	TRBJ1-3	CASSTRTAEWGNTIYF
TRBV7-9	TRBJ1-2	CASSLARATANYGYTF
TRBV19	TRBJ1-3	CASSRGGESGNTIYF
TRBV18	TRBJ2-3	CASSPRPEYTDTQYF
TRBV4-2	TRBJ1-1	CASSPLLRGSGAFF
TRBV13	TRBJ2-2	CASSLGSGLNTGELFF
TRBV6-5	TRBJ1-2	CASSNGHYYGYTF
TRBV19	TRBJ1-1	CASSMKRGTGTTEAFF
TRBV9	TRBJ2-3	CASSVEGGGTDTQYF
TRBV28	TRBJ1-2	CASSLTGTGGYTF
TRBV7-3	TRBJ2-5	CASSPGGRGSETQYF